The TCR beta chain described here comes from a study of cytomegalovirus exposure and HLA in healthy donors. Study-level results: In an earlier analysis, productive rearrangement rates for most beta V segments clustered near 90% or 30%. In presence/absence analyses, roughly uniform sequencing depth across donors was assumed.

This clone was seen a handful of times. Its specificity is not known. Use of 60 Vbeta and 13 Jbeta primers characterized the PCR. The repertoire was sequenced with immunoSEQ multiplex PCR; TCRdb's copy has only in-frame clones and lacks some. The sample holds about 190,000 clones; 65% to 90% are singletons and the top ten take over 5.5%. The CDR3 is 14 residues long. CDR1 LNHDA and CDR2 SQIVND come from the germline V gene (reference sequence). The V and J ends lost 5 bases and 3 bases respectively, with 13 bases between them. This clonotype was obtained from a man in his forties in good health and CMV-seropositive. The chain uses TRBV19 and TRBJ1-2; perhaps TRBD1 as D (5 bases). The source material was PBMCs. This CDR3 is CASSPAGVDYGYTF. For the CDR3, the DNA is TGTGCCAGTAGTCCAGCGGGGGTGGACTATGGCTACACCTTC.